This T cell receptor beta chain was captured by sequencing in a study of T cell responses to AZD1222 COVID-19 vaccine. Germline CDR1 is SNHLY and CDR2 is FYNNEI. The CDR3 length is 13 residues. V was trimmed by 6 bases and J by 6 bases, leaving 12 bases between them. Sequenced by immunoSEQ multiplex PCR; TCRdb stores in-frame clones only, minus some. Of approximately 190,000 clones listed, about 93% are singletons. This clone was seen once. This sequence originates from an adult who received the AZD1222 COVID-19 vaccine. Sequenced here: peripheral blood, sampled 28 days after the second AZD1222 dose. The chain employs TRBV2 and TRBJ2-1; D is possibly TRBD1 (6 bases). CDR3 nucleotides: TGTGCCAGCAGACAGGGTTCGGCCAATGAGCAGTTCTTC. Encoded protein: CASRQGSANEQFF.